The TCR beta chain under discussion was sequenced for a study of T cell changes during pregnancy in multiple sclerosis. Data came from immunoSEQ multiplex PCR; TCRdb stores just in-frame clones and leaves some out. The sample yields about 49,000 clones, 92% seen once. After removal of 4 bases from V and 4 bases from J, the junction contained 11 bases not matched to a gene. Per germline, CDR1 SGHRS and CDR2 YFSETQ. The length of the CDR3 is 16 residues. The source is a female donor with multiple sclerosis, enrolled in a pregnancy study. The V call is TRBV5-1, the J call TRBJ1-2; TRBD1 agrees at 9 bases. The material was peripheral blood, obtained after pregnancy. The CDR3 sequence: CASSTAPGQGFYGYTF. The CDR3 nucleotides read TGCGCCAGCAGCACCGCGCCGGGACAGGGATTCTATGGCTACACCTTC.